This T cell receptor (beta chain) appears in the sequencing data of a study of shared clonotypes between healthy human individuals. CDR3 length: 15 residues. In germline, CDR1 is MNHNS, CDR2 SASEGT. Deletions cut 3 bases from V and 0 bases from J, with 9 bases between. Profiled with immunoSEQ multiplex PCR; TCRdb holds only in-frame clones, not every one. This sample yields over 2 million clones, of which under 95% are seen a single time; more than 0.35% belongs to the top ten. The receptor was derived from a man in his late teens or twenties in good health. Some clones in this sample may be carry-over from other donors' samples. J is TRBJ1-3 and V is TRBV6-1; D is ambiguous. Sequenced sample: naive CD4+ T cells from PBMCs. The subset here: CD45RA+ positively selected. The CDR3 DNA is TGTGCCAGCAGTGACGGACCGAGCTCTGGAAACACCATATATTTT. As protein: CASSDGPSSGNTIYF.